These 13 T cell receptor beta chains came from one sample sequenced in a study of early T cells in non-severe SARS-CoV-2 infection. TCRdb ran MiXCR on the 5' RACE reads and lists one entry per CDR3 protein. The repertoire holds fewer than 55,000 distinct CDR3 sequences, around 8.4% seen once, with 4.2% in the top ten. Source material: whole blood. These receptors were obtained from an adult who was a healthcare worker with PCR-confirmed SARS-CoV-2 infection or an uninfected control (not recorded which).

This clonotype was seen ten or more times. V is TRBV19 and J is TRBJ1-5; a possible D gene is TRBD1 (5 bases). Germline loops: CDR1 LNHDA, CDR2 SQIVND (reference sequence). Trimming left V 3 bases short and J 11 bases short, with 17 bases between. CDR3 length equals 14 residues. The CDR3 is CASSIGAPPEAQHF. The CDR3 nucleotides read TGTGCCAGTAGTATCGGGGCACCCCCCGAGGCCCAGCATTTT. The whole variable domain, remainder taken from reference TRBV19 and TRBJ1-5, is DGGITQSPKYLFRKEGQNVTLSCEQNLNHDAMYWYRQDPGQGLRLIYYSQIVNDFQKGDIAEGYSVSREKKESFPLTVTSAQKNPTAFYLCASSIGAPPEAQHFGDGTRLSIL.

This clonotype was recorded at least ten times. The chain links TRBV14 to TRBJ2-6; 7 nucleotides agree with TRBD1. The V gene end was trimmed by 2 bases and the J gene end by 1 base; junction bases not matched to a gene: 5. The germline CDR1 and CDR2 sequences are SGHDN and FVKESK. The CDR3 extends over 17 amino acids. The CDR3 loop reads CASSQPGQLSGANVLTF. The CDR3 region has the DNA TGTGCCAGCAGCCAACCGGGACAGCTATCTGGGGCCAACGTCCTGACTTTC.

This clonotype was detected many times. The chain uses TRBV5-1 and TRBJ1-2; 8 bases are a match to TRBD1. CDR1 is SGHRS and CDR2 is YFSETQ in the germline V gene. Trimming took 7 bases from V and 5 from J; bases not matched to a gene: 4. The CDR3 consists of 12 residues. The DNA of the CDR3 is TGCGCCAGCTCAGGGGGCGGTTATGGCTACACCTTC. It yields the protein CASSGGGYGYTF.

There are a few counts of this clonotype. The chain couples TRBV5-1 to TRBJ2-7; tentative D call: TRBD1 (6 bases). Deletions cut 0 bases from V and 6 bases from J, with 10 bases between. The CDR3 sequence is 13 residues long. Per the germline V gene, CDR1 is SGHRS and CDR2 is YFSETQ. In nucleotides, the CDR3 is TGCGCCAGCAGCTTGGAAGGGACACTCGAGCAGTACTTC. Translating it yields CASSLEGTLEQYF.

This clonotype came up many times. V gene TRBV20-1 combines with J gene TRBJ2-3, with no clear D. This CDR3 spans 14 amino acids. Per the germline V gene, CDR1 is DFQATT and CDR2 is SNEGSKA (reference sequence). V lost 5 bases and J 2 bases, leaving 14 bases between the germline ends. Here the CDR3 DNA reads TGCAGTGCTTTACCACCCGGGCCCACAGATACGCAGTATTTT. Amino acids: CSALPPGPTDTQYF.

Ten or more counts support this clonotype. The gene calls are TRBV29-1 and TRBJ2-1; D gene ambiguous. The CDR3 runs 12 residues. CDR1 and CDR2 from the germline V gene are SQVTM and ANQGSEA. V shed 4 bases and J shed 4 bases, with 8 bases lying between them. CDR3 in DNA: TGCAGCGTTGTTGGCAGATACAATGAGCAGTTCTTC. Protein product: CSVVGRYNEQFF.

This clonotype was observed a handful of times. This chain joins TRBV11-2 and TRBJ2-1; D uncertain. The CDR3 loop spans 14 amino acids. CDR1 is SGHAT and CDR2 is FQNNGV in the germline V gene. Trimming removed 2 bases at V and 6 bases at J, with 11 bases between. The DNA for the CDR3 is TGTGCCAGCAGCTTAAACCGAGACGGCAATGAGCAGTTCTTC. It is translated as CASSLNRDGNEQFF.

The sample holds many counts of this clonotype. The rearrangement links TRBV7-2 to TRBJ1-6; 11 positions match TRBD1. This CDR3 region has 14 residues. The J segment lost 13 bases and the V segment lost 5 bases, leaving 7 bases of the junction unmatched. Germline CDR1 reads SGHTA; CDR2 reads FQGNSA. This CDR3 is CASSQGQGVLPLHF. In nucleotides, the CDR3 is TGTGCCAGCAGCCAGGGACAGGGGGTTTTGCCCCTCCACTTT.

In this sample, this clonotype turned up once. The genes are TRBV6-5 and TRBJ1-4; no firm D call. CDR1 MNHEY and CDR2 SVGAGI come from the germline V gene. V lost 8 bases and J lost 0, with 13 bases in between. CDR3 length equals 15 residues. As DNA, the CDR3 is TGTGCCAGCCGGTCGCGAGGACCAACTAATGAAAAACTGTTTTTT. It encodes CASRSRGPTNEKLFF.

This clonotype was recorded at least ten times. V and J are TRBV7-2 and TRBJ1-2, with TRBD1 identical over 7 bases. The ends lost 5 bases at V and 4 bases at J; junction bases unmatched: 7. This CDR3 has 14 amino acids. Germline V gives CDR1 SGHTA, CDR2 FQGNSA. CDR3 sequence reads: CASSQRGLGYGYTF. CDR3 sequence (DNA): TGTGCCAGCAGCCAGAGGGGGCTAGGCTATGGCTACACCTTC.

This clonotype was seen ten or more times. The chain couples TRBV6-1 to TRBJ2-2, with 8 bases that match TRBD1. CDR3 length equals 15 residues. The germline gives CDR1 MNHNS, CDR2 SASEGT. Germline trimming cut 6 bases from V and 4 bases from J; bases unmatched to any gene: 7. CDR3 sequence reads: CASRPQGAPTGELFF. DNA of the CDR3: TGTGCCAGCAGACCGCAGGGGGCCCCCACCGGGGAGCTGTTTTTT.

In this sample, this clonotype turned up many times. The genes are TRBV11-2 and TRBJ2-2, with D unresolved. Germline CDR1 reads SGHAT; CDR2 reads FQNNGV. Between the trimmed V and J ends, which lost 0 bases and 6 bases, there was a span of 5 bases. This CDR3 spans 13 amino acids. CDR3 DNA sequence: TGTGCCAGCAGCTTAGAGTTGGCCGGGGAGCTGTTTTTT. Amino acids: CASSLELAGELFF.

This clonotype appeared many times. The gene calls are TRBV24-1 and TRBJ1-5; D may be TRBD1 (5 bases). Between the trimmed V and J ends, which lost 9 bases and 4 bases, there was a span of 9 bases. The CDR3 extends over 12 amino acids. The germline CDR1 and CDR2 sequences are KGHDR and SFDVKD. CDR3 nucleotide sequence: TGTGCCACCGGGGGGGGGAATCAGCCCCAGCATTTT. Translating gives CATGGGNQPQHF.